This TCR beta chain was captured in a study of blood T cell repertoires in COVID-19. The data were produced by immunoSEQ multiplex PCR, yet TCRdb's version contains in-frame clones alone and is incomplete. The data contain nearly 95,000 clones, over 65% of them singletons. This clone has a count of ten or more. V was cut by 1 base and J by 2 bases, with 9 bases left in between. Germline loops: CDR1 LGHDT, CDR2 YNNKEL (reference sequence). The CDR3 is made up of 14 amino acids. The source of this sequence is a man between 65 and 85 years old with COVID-19, enrolled during active disease. Sequenced sample: peripheral blood. This chain links TRBV3-1 (or the pseudogene TRBV3-2) with TRBJ2-7; D unresolved. The CDR3 DNA sequence: TGTGCCAGCAGCCAAGCTAATCCCCCCTACGAGCAGTACTTC. Protein: CASSQANPPYEQYF.